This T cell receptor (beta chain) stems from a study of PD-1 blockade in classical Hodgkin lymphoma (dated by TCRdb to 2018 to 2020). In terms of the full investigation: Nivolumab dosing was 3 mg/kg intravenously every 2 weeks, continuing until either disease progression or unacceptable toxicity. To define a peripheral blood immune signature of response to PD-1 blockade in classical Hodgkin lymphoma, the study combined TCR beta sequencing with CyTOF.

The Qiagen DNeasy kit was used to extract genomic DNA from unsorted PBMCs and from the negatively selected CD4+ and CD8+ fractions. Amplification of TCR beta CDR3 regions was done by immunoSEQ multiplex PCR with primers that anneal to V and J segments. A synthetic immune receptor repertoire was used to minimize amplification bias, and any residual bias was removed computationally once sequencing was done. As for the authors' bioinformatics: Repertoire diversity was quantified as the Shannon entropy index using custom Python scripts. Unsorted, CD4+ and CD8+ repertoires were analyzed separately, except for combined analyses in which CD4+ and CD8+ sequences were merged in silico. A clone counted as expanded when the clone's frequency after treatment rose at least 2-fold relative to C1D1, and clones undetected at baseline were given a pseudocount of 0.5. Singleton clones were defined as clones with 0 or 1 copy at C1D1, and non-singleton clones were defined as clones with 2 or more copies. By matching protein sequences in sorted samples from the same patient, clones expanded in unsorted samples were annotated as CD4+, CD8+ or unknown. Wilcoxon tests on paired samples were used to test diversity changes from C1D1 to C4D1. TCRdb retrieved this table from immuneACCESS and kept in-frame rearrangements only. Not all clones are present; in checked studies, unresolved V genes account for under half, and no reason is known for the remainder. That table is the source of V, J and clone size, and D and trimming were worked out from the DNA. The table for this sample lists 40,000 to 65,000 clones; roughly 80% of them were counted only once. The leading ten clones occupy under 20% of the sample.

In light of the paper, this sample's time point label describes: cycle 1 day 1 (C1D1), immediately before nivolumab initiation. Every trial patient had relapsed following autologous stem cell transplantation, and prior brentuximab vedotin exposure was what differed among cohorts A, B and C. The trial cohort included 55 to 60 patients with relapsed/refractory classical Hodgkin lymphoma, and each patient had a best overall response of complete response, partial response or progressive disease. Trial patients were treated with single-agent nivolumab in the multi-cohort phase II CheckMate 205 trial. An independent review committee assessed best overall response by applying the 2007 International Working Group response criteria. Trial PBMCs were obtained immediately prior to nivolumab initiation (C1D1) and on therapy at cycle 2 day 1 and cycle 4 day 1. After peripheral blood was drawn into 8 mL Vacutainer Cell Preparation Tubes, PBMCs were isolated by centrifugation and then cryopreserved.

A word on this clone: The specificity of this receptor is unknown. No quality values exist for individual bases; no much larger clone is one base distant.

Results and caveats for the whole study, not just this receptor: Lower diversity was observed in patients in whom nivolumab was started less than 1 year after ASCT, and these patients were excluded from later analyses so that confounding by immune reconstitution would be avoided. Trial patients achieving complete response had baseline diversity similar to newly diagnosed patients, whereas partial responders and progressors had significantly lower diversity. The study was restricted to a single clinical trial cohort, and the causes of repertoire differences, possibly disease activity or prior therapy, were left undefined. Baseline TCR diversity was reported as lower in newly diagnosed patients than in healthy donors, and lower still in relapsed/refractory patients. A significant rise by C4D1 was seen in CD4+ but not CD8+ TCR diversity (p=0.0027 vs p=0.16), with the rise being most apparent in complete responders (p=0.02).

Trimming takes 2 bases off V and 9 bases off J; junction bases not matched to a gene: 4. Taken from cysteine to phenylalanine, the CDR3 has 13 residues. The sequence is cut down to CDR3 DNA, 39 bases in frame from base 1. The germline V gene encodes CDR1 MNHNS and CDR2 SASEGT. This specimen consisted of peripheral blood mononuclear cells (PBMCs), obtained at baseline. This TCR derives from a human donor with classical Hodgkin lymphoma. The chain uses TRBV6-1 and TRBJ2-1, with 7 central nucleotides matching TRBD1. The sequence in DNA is TGTGCCAGCAGTGAAACAGGGGTAGGTGAGCAGTTCTTC. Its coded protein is CASSETGVGEQFF.